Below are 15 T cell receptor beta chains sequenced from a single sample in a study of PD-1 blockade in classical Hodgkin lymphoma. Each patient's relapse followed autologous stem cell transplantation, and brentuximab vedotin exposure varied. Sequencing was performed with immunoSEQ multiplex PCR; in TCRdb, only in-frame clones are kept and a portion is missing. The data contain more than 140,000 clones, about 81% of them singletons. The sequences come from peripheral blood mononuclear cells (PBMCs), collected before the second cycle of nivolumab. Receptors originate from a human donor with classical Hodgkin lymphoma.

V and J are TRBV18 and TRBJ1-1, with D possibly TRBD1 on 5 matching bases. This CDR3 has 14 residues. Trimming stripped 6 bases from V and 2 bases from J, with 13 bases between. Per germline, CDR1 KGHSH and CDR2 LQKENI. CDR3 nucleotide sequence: TGTGCCAGCTCCTCCTGGGGGGGAAACACTGAAGCTTTCTTT. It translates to CASSSWGGNTEAFF.

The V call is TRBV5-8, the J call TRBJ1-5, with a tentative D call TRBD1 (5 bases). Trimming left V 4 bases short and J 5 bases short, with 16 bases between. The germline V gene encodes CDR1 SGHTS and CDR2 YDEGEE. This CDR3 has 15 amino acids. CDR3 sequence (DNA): TGTGCCAGCAGCCCGGGGACGATCGGCGATCAGCCCCAGCATTTT. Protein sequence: CASSPGTIGDQPQHF.

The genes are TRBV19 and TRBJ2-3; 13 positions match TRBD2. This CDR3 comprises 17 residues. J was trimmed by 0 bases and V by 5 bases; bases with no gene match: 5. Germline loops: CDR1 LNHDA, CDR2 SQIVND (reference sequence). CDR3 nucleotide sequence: TGTGCCAGTAGTGGGATACTAGCGGGGGGGAGCACAGATACGCAGTATTTT. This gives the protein CASSGILAGGSTDTQYF. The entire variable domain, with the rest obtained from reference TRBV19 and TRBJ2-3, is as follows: DGGITQSPKYLFRKEGQNVTLSCEQNLNHDAMYWYRQDPGQGLRLIYYSQIVNDFQKGDIAEGYSVSREKKESFPLTVTSAQKNPTAFYLCASSGILAGGSTDTQYFGPGTRLTVL.

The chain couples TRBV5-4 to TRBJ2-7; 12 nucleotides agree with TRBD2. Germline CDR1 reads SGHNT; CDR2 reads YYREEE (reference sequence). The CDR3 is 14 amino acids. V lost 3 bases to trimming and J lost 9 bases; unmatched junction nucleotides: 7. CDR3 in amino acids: CASSSGTSGSMQYF. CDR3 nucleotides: TGTGCCAGCAGCTCCGGGACTAGCGGGTCCATGCAGTACTTC.

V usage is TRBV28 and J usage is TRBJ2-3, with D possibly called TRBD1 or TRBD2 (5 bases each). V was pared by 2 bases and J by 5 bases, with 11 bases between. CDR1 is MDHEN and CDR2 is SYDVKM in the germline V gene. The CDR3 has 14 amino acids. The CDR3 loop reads CASSLTRDQDTQYF. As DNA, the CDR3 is TGTGCCAGCAGTTTAACCAGGGACCAAGATACGCAGTATTTT.

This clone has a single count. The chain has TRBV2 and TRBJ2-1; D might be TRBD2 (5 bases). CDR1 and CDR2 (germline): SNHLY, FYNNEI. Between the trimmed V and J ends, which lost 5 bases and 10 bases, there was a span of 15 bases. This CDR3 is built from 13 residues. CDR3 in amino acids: CASSLGALQEQFF. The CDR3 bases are TGTGCCAGCAGTTTGGGAGCCCTACAAGAGCAGTTCTTC.

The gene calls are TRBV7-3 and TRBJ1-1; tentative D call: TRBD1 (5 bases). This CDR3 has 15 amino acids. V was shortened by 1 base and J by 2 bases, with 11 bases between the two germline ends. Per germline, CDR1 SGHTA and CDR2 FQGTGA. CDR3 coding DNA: TGTGCCAGCAGCTTAAAAGGGGTCGGAAACACTGAAGCTTTCTTT. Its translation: CASSLKGVGNTEAFF.

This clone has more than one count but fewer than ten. The CDR3 is CASSEGASNYGYTF. The CDR3 nucleotides are TGTGCCAGCAGTGAAGGGGCCTCGAACTATGGCTACACCTTC. The rearrangement links TRBV6-1 to TRBJ1-2; D remains ambiguous. The CDR3 is 14 residues long. The V and J ends lost 1 base and 2 bases respectively, with 8 bases between them. Germline CDR1 is MNHNS and CDR2 is SASEGT.

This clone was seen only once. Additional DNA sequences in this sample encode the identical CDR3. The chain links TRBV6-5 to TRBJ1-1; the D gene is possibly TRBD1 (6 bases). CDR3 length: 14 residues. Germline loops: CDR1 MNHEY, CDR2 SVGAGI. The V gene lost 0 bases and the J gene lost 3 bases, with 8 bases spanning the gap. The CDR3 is CASSYSPGDTEAFF. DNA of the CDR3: TGTGCCAGCAGTTACTCGCCAGGGGACACTGAAGCTTTCTTT.

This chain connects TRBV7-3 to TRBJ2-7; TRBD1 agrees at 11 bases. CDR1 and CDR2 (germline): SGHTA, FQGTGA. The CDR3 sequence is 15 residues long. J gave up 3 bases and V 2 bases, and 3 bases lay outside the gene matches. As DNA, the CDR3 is TGTGCCAGCAGCTTAGGACAGGGGGCGAACTACGAGCAGTACTTC. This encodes CASSLGQGANYEQYF. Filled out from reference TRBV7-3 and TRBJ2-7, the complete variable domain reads GAGVSQTPSNKVTEKGKYVELRCDPISGHTALYWYRQSLGQGPEFLIYFQGTGAADDSGLPNDRFFAVRPEGSVSTLKIQRTERGDSAVYLCASSLGQGANYEQYFGPGTRLTVT.

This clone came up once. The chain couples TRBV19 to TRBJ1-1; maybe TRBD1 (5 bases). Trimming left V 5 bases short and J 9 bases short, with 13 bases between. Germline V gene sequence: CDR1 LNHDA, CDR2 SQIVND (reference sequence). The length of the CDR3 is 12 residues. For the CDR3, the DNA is TGTGCCAGTAGTCCCGGGACGTCCAAAGCTTTCTTT. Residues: CASSPGTSKAFF. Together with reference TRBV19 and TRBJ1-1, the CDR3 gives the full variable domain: DGGITQSPKYLFRKEGQNVTLSCEQNLNHDAMYWYRQDPGQGLRLIYYSQIVNDFQKGDIAEGYSVSREKKESFPLTVTSAQKNPTAFYLCASSPGTSKAFFGQGTRLTVV.

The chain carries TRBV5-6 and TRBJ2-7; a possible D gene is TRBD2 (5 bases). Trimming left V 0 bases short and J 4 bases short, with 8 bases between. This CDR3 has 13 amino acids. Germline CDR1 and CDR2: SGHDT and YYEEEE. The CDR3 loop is CASSLGTFYEQYF. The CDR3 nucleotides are TGTGCCAGCAGCTTGGGGACTTTTTACGAGCAGTACTTC.

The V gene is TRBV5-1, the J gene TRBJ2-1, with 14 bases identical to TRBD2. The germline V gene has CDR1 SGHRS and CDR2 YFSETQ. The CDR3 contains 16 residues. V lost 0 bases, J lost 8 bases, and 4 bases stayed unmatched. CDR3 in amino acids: CASSLGGLAGVYEQFF. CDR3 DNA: TGCGCCAGCAGCTTGGGGGGACTAGCGGGAGTTTATGAGCAGTTCTTC.

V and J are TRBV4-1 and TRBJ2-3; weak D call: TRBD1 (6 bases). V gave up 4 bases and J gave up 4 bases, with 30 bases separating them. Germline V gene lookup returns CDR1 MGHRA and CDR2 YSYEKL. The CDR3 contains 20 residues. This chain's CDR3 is CASSRNHHLLGASGADTQYF. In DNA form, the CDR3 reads TGCGCCAGCAGCCGAAACCACCACCTCCTGGGGGCCTCGGGTGCAGATACGCAGTATTTT.

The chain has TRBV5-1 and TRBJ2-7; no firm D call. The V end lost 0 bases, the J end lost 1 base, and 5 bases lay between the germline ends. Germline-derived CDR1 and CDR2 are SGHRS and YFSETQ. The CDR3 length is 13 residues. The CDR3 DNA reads TGCGCCAGCAGCTTGGTTTTTTCCTACGAGCAGTACTTC. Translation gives CASSLVFSYEQYF. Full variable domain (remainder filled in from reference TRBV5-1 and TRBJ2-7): KAGVTQTPRYLIKTRGQQVTLSCSPISGHRSVSWYQQTPGQGLQFLFEYFSETQRNKGNFPGRFSGRQFSNSRSEMNVSTLELGDSALYLCASSLVFSYEQYFGPGTRLTVT.